The source of this T cell receptor beta chain is a study of early T cells in non-severe SARS-CoV-2 infection. Across the whole study: Chains from this unsorted whole-blood bulk RNA could not be paired.

Researchers tagged individual cDNA molecules with unique molecular identifiers. One entry per CDR3 protein, called by TCRdb with MiXCR from the 5' RACE reads. The table has 75,000 to 100,000 distinct CDR3 sequences, roughly 14% seen once. Overall study results and limits: Database matching using VDJdb favored anti-spike CD8 responses, with private and CD4 specificities left missing.

V lost 0 bases to trimming and J lost 7 bases, with 6 bases between them. The CDR3 runs 13 residues. Germline-derived CDR1 and CDR2 are PRHDT and FYEKMQ (reference sequence). To note about this clonotype: Its antigen remains unidentified.

Sequencing was carried out using whole blood. The rearrangement links TRBV13 to TRBJ1-4; D remains unclear. This TCR was sampled from an adult who was a healthcare worker with PCR-confirmed SARS-CoV-2 infection or an uninfected control (not recorded which). CDR3 bases: TGTGCCAGCAGCTTAGGCTTAGGTGAAAAACTGTTTTTT. It codes for CASSLGLGEKLFF.